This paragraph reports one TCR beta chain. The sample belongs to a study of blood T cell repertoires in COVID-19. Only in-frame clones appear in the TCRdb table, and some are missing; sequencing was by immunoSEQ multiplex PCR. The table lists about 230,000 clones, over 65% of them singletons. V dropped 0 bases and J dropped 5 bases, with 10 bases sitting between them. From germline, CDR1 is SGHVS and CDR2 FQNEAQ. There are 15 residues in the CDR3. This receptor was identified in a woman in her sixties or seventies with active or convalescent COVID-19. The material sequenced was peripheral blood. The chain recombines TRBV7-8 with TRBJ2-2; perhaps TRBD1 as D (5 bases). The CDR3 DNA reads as TGTGCCAGCAGCTTAGCGCAGGGCGCAACCGGGGAGCTGTTTTTT. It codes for CASSLAQGATGELFF. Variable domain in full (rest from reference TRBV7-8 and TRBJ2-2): GAGVSQSPRYKVAKRGQDVALRCDPISGHVSLFWYQQALGQGPEFLTYFQNEAQLDKSGLPSDRFFAERPEGSVSTLKIQRTQQEDSAVYLCASSLAQGATGELFFGEGSRLTVL.